This T cell receptor (beta chain) is drawn from a study of T cells in localized non-small cell lung cancer. Using immunoSEQ multiplex PCR, the repertoire was profiled, and TCRdb retains in-frame clones only, with some absent. The sample includes tens of thousands of clones, approximately 91% seen only once; the top ten take roughly 29%. Details on this clone: The antigen remains undetermined.

Points from the study as a whole: As only one tumor region underwent sequencing, heterogeneity remains possible. The study detected a median roughly 50 of the top 100 tumor clones in adjacent lung. Greater T cell density in blood accompanied longer overall survival. Tumor trailed uninvolved adjacent lung in T cell clonality, which peaked there.

In germline, CDR1 is SGHNT, CDR2 YENEEA. This CDR3 spans 15 amino acids. The V end was cut by 1 base, the J end by 0 bases, with 8 bases between. The sequence derives from a male donor aged 60 or over with stage II lung adenocarcinoma. The chain employs TRBV11-3 and TRBJ2-3; tentative D call: TRBD1 (5 bases). The sequences come from peripheral blood mononuclear cells, collected before any cancer treatment. Here the CDR3 DNA reads TGTGCCAGCAGCTTAGGGGGCTCTAGCACAGATACGCAGTATTTT. Translation: CASSLGGSSTDTQYF.